A selection of T cell receptor beta chains follows, all from one sample in a study of regulatory T cells in long-lasting Graves disease. TCRdb re-called the multiplex PCR reads with MiXCR, one entry per CDR3 protein. The sample lists 350,000 to 550,000 distinct CDR3 sequences; 12% to 15% were seen once. This sample was also put to use in a study of T cells in Graves' hyperthyroidism and ophthalmopathy.

This sample comprised peripheral blood mononuclear cells (PBMCs), obtained at new diagnosis, from a patient treated with antithyroid drugs. All receptors derive from a woman aged 50 to 65 with Graves disease. Both conserved end residues are part of each CDR3. The D gene is left open where the match is weak. Not every row has a clone size; where given, it reads once, few, many or a size class.

TRBV6-2/TRBV6-3	TRBJ2-1	many	NA	CASKATSTISYNEQFF	TGTGCCAGCAAGGCTACCAGCACTATCTCCTACAATGAGCAGTTCTTC
TRBV7-8	TRBJ2-3	many	NA	CASSLVLGTSTDTQYF	TGTGCCAGCAGCTTAGTTTTGGGGACATCCACAGATACGCAGTATTTT
TRBV28	TRBJ2-3	many	NA	CASSFTKGGKIITDTQYF	TGTGCCAGCAGTTTTACTAAAGGGGGTAAAATAATCACAGATACGCAGTATTTT
TRBV6-5	TRBJ2-5	many	TRBD1	CASSYGLGDSQETQYF	TGTGCCAGCAGTTACGGCCTAGGGGACAGCCAAGAGACCCAGTACTTC
TRBV3-1	TRBJ2-1	few	TRBD1	CASSSPGGGAYNEQFF	TGTGCCAGCAGCTCACCAGGGGGCGGCGCCTACAATGAGCAGTTCTTC
TRBV5-1	TRBJ1-2	many	NA	CASSVEGERGYTF	TGCGCCAGCAGCGTGGAAGGGGAACGGGGCTACACCTTC
TRBV6-1	TRBJ1-2	NA	NA	CASSDIVSGYTF	TGTGCCAGCAGTGATATCGTGTCGGGCTACACCTTC
TRBV19	TRBJ2-4	few	NA	CASSIGDKNIQYF	TGTGCCAGTAGTATCGGGGACAAAAACATTCAGTACTTC
TRBV12-3/TRBV12-4	TRBJ2-7	NA	TRBD1	CASSRPGTAYEQYF	TGTGCCAGCAGCCGGCCAGGGACAGCCTACGAGCAGTACTTC
TRBV3-1	TRBJ2-1	many	TRBD2	CASSQDMLAGANEQFF	TGTGCCAGCAGCCAAGATATGCTAGCGGGGGCCAATGAGCAGTTCTTC
TRBV19	TRBJ2-5	few	NA	CASSIGTGETQYF	TGTGCCAGTAGTATTGGTACAGGAGAGACCCAGTACTTC
TRBV5-1	TRBJ1-5	NA	NA	CASRERDLNQPQHF	TGCGCCAGCAGAGAACGGGACCTAAATCAGCCCCAGCATTTT
TRBV5-1	TRBJ1-5	many	NA	CASSLGVGAFNQPQHF	TGCGCCAGCAGCTTGGGGGTTGGGGCTTTCAATCAGCCCCAGCATTTT
TRBV11-2	TRBJ2-1	many	NA	CASSFGNEQFF	TGTGCCAGCAGTTTTGGCAATGAGCAGTTCTTC
TRBV9	TRBJ2-7	few	TRBD1	CASSVMTGPSYEQYF	TGTGCCAGCAGCGTCATGACAGGGCCCTCCTACGAGCAGTACTTC
TRBV27	TRBJ1-1	few	NA	CASSQRGAGTEAFF	TGTGCCAGCAGCCAACGGGGGGCTGGTACTGAAGCTTTCTTT
TRBV3-1	TRBJ2-1	few	NA	CASSQGFRKGNEQFF	TGTGCCAGCAGCCAAGGGTTTAGGAAAGGCAATGAGCAGTTCTTC
TRBV3-1	TRBJ2-7	many	TRBD1	CASSRGQGVYEQYF	TGTGCCAGCAGCCGCGGCCAGGGGGTCTACGAGCAGTACTTC
TRBV2	TRBJ2-7	NA	TRBD2	CASSVLSRLAGYPYEQYF	TGTGCCAGCAGTGTATTAAGTCGACTAGCGGGATACCCCTACGAGCAGTACTTC
TRBV6-1	TRBJ1-3	few	NA	CASSPAWGASGNTIYF	TGTGCCAGCAGCCCCGCGTGGGGGGCCTCTGGAAACACCATATATTTT
TRBV9	TRBJ1-2	few	NA	CASSSMGGYTF	TGTGCCAGCAGCTCAATGGGTGGCTACACCTTC
TRBV7-8	TRBJ2-5	few	NA	CASSPSHRRQETQYF	TGTGCCAGCAGCCCATCCCACCGGCGGCAAGAGACCCAGTACTTC
TRBV10-3	TRBJ2-5	NA	NA	CAISELRGSYQETQYF	TGTGCCATCAGTGAATTGCGGGGATCGTACCAAGAGACCCAGTACTTC
TRBV5-5	TRBJ2-5	many	NA	CASSLTVGSETQYF	TGTGCCAGCAGCTTAACTGTGGGGTCAGAGACCCAGTACTTC
TRBV2	TRBJ1-5	many	NA	CASSGGEVGQPQHF	TGTGCCAGCAGTGGAGGGGAGGTCGGTCAGCCCCAGCATTTT
TRBV7-7	TRBJ2-2	NA	NA	CASSLRPARGELFF	TGTGCTAGCAGCTTGAGACCGGCTAGGGGGGAGCTGTTTTTT
TRBV28	TRBJ2-3	many	NA	CATTRTADGTQYF	TGTGCCACCACCCGGACAGCAGATGGTACGCAGTATTTT
TRBV3-1	TRBJ2-2	NA	NA	CASSQDPNTGELFF	TGTGCCAGCAGCCAAGATCCAAACACCGGGGAGCTGTTTTTT
TRBV18	TRBJ1-1	many	NA	CASLAGANTEAFF	TGTGCCAGCTTGGCAGGGGCTAACACTGAAGCTTTCTTT
TRBV7-3	TRBJ2-5	few	TRBD1	CASSWGQGRSETQYF	TGTGCCAGCAGCTGGGGACAGGGACGGAGCGAGACCCAGTACTTC
TRBV20-1	TRBJ2-5	many	NA	CSAGGGLGETQYF	TGCAGTGCCGGTGGAGGGCTGGGGGAGACCCAGTACTTC
TRBV10-3	TRBJ2-1	NA	NA	CAVSVGIGLHNEQFF	TGTGCCGTCAGTGTTGGGATCGGACTACACAATGAGCAGTTCTTC
TRBV2	TRBJ1-5	NA	NA	CASSEGLVSNQPQHF	TGTGCCAGCAGTGAAGGACTGGTTAGCAATCAGCCCCAGCATTTT
TRBV29-1	TRBJ2-5	few	NA	CSVLIGLVVETQYF	TGCAGCGTCCTCATTGGGCTCGTTGTTGAGACCCAGTACTTC
TRBV7-2	TRBJ2-3	many	NA	CASSYSTDTQYF	TGTGCCAGCAGTTACTCCACAGATACGCAGTATTTT
TRBV6-1	TRBJ2-4	many	NA	CASSGGIAKNIQYF	TGTGCCAGCAGCGGAGGGATCGCCAAAAACATTCAGTACTTC
TRBV3-1	TRBJ2-1	many	TRBD2	CASSQGTSGHNEQFF	TGTGCCAGCAGCCAAGGGACTAGCGGACACAATGAGCAGTTCTTC
TRBV6-5	TRBJ1-1	few	NA	CASSFPGQQNTEAFF	TGTGCCAGCAGTTTCCCGGGACAACAAAACACTGAAGCTTTCTTT
TRBV20-1	TRBJ2-3	many	TRBD2	CSASRTSGSATDTQYF	TGCAGTGCTAGTAGGACTAGCGGGAGCGCCACAGATACGCAGTATTTT
TRBV20-1	TRBJ2-1	few	NA	CSARLPGSVSYNEQFF	TGCAGTGCTAGACTACCCGGGAGTGTCTCCTACAATGAGCAGTTCTTC
TRBV7-9	TRBJ2-1	NA	NA	CASSLELARHEQFF	TGTGCCAGCAGCTTAGAACTAGCTAGACATGAGCAGTTCTTC
TRBV4-1	TRBJ2-3	few	NA	CASSQDPGGHTDTQYF	TGCGCCAGCAGCCAAGATCCGGGCGGACACACAGATACGCAGTATTTT
TRBV7-2	TRBJ1-2	many	NA	CASSRLTVINYGYTF	TGTGCCAGCAGCCGACTGACAGTGATTAACTATGGCTACACCTTC
TRBV29-1	TRBJ2-1	NA	TRBD2	CSVAGTSGFSSYNEQFF	TGCAGCGTCGCCGGGACTAGCGGTTTTAGCTCCTACAATGAGCAGTTCTTC
TRBV28	TRBJ2-7	few	NA	CASVGEAAEQYF	TGTGCCAGCGTGGGCGAGGCGGCCGAGCAGTACTTC
TRBV18	TRBJ2-3	many	NA	CASSPLTGGTDTQYF	TGTGCCAGCTCACCACTAACCGGAGGCACAGATACGCAGTATTTT
TRBV12-3/TRBV12-4	TRBJ2-7	many	TRBD2	CASTTGLAYEQYF	TGTGCCAGCACCACGGGACTAGCCTACGAGCAGTACTTC
TRBV7-8	TRBJ2-5	few	TRBD1	CASNRIGQGALETQYF	TGTGCCAGCAACCGAATAGGGCAGGGGGCCTTGGAGACCCAGTACTTC
TRBV19	TRBJ1-5	once	TRBD1	CASSMGQGAGQPQHF	TGTGCCAGTAGTATGGGACAGGGGGCAGGTCAGCCCCAGCATTTT
TRBV10-3	TRBJ2-3	many	NA	CAISEGLILAGTDTQYF	TGTGCCATCAGTGAAGGTTTGATACTAGCAGGCACAGATACGCAGTATTTT
TRBV28	TRBJ2-1	few	NA	CASSPAGYNEQFF	TGTGCCAGCAGCCCCGCGGGGTACAATGAGCAGTTCTTC
TRBV30	TRBJ1-1	few	NA	CAWSPGDRAFF	TGTGCCTGGAGTCCTGGGGACCGTGCTTTCTTT
TRBV28	TRBJ2-3	many	NA	CASSPSFGRDPDTQYF	TGTGCCAGCAGTCCCTCGTTCGGGCGGGACCCAGATACGCAGTATTTT
TRBV18	TRBJ2-2	NA	NA	CASSPGSGIRTGELFF	TGTGCCAGCTCACCCGGAAGCGGCATTAGGACCGGGGAGCTGTTTTTT
TRBV2	TRBJ2-7	many	NA	CASSDIQGVGGNF	TGTGCCAGCAGTGATATCCAGGGAGTTGGGGGGAACTTC
TRBV5-1	TRBJ2-7	many	TRBD1	CASSTGQGAKAQYF	TGCGCCAGCAGCACGGGACAGGGGGCTAAGGCGCAGTACTTC
TRBV5-1	TRBJ2-1	NA	NA	CASSFPGEWDEQFF	TGCGCCAGCAGCTTTCCAGGGGAATGGGATGAGCAGTTCTTC
TRBV28	TRBJ2-7	many	NA	CASSFRNSFAYEQYF	TGTGCCAGCAGTTTCCGGAACAGTTTCGCCTACGAGCAGTACTTC
TRBV6-1	TRBJ2-7	NA	NA	CASSEVVDEQYF	TGTGCCAGCAGTGAAGTAGTCGACGAGCAGTACTTC
TRBV2	TRBJ1-3	many	NA	CASSELRTTSGNTIYF	TGTGCCAGCAGTGAACTTCGGACCACGAGCGGAAACACCATATATTTT